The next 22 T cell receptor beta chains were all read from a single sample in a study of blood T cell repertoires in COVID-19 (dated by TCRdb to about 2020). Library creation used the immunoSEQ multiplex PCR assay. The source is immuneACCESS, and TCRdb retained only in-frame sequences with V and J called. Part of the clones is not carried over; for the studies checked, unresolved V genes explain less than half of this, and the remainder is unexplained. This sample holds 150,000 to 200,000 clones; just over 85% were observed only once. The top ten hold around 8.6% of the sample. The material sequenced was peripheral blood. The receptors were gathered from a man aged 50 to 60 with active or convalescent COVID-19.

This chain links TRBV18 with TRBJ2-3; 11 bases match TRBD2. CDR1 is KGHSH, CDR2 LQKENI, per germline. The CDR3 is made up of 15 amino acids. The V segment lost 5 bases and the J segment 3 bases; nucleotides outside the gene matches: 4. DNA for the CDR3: TGTGCCAGCTCAAACCCTAGCGGGGGGACAGATACGCAGTATTTT. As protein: CASSNPSGGTDTQYF.

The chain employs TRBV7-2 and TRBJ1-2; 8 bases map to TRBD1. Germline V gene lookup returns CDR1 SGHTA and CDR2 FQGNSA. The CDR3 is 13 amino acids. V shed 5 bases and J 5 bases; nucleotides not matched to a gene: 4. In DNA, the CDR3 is TGTGCCAGCAGCCCAGGGGGCGGGTATGGCTACACCTTC. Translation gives CASSPGGGYGYTF. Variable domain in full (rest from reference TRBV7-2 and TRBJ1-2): GAGVSQSPSNKVTEKGKDVELRCDPISGHTALYWYRQSLGQGLEFLIYFQGNSAPDKSGLPSDRFSAERTGGSVSTLTIQRTQQEDSAVYLCASSPGGGYGYTFGSGTRLTVV.

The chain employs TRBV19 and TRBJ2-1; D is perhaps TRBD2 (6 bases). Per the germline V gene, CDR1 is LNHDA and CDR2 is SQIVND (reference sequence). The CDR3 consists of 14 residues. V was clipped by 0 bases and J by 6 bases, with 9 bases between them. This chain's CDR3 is CASSIEGLRNEQFF. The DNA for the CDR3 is TGTGCCAGTAGTATAGAGGGACTGCGCAATGAGCAGTTCTTC. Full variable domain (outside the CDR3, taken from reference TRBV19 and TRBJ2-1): DGGITQSPKYLFRKEGQNVTLSCEQNLNHDAMYWYRQDPGQGLRLIYYSQIVNDFQKGDIAEGYSVSREKKESFPLTVTSAQKNPTAFYLCASSIEGLRNEQFFGPGTRLTVL.

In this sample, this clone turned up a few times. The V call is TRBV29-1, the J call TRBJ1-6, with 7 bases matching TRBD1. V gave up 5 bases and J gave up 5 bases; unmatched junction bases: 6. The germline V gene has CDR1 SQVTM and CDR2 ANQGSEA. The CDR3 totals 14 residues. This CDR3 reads CSVKRTGDNSPLHF. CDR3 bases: TGCAGCGTTAAAAGGACAGGAGATAATTCACCCCTCCACTTT.

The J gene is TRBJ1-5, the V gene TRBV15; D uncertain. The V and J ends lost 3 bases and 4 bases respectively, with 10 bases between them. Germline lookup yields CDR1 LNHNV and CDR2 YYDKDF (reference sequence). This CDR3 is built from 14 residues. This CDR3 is CATSSDLGNQPQHF. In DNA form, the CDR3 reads TGTGCCACCAGCAGCGATCTCGGGAATCAGCCCCAGCATTTT.

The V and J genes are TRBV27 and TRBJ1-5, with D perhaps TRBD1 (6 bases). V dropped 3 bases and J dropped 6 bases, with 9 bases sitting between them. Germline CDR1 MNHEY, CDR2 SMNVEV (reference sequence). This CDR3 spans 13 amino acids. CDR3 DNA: TGTGCCAGCAGTTTGGCCAGGGGTCAGCCCCAGCATTTT. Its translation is CASSLARGQPQHF.

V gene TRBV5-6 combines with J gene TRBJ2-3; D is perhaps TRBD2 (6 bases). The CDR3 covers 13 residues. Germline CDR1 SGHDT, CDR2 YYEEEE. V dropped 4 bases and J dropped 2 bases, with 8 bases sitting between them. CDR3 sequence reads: CASSRGITDTQYF. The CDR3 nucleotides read TGTGCCAGCAGCCGGGGGATCACAGATACGCAGTATTTT.

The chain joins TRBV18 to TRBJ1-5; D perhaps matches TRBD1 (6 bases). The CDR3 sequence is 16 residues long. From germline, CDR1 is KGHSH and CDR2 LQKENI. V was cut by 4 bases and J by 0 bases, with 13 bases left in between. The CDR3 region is CASSQFGQTSNQPQHF. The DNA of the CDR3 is TGTGCCAGCTCACAATTTGGACAGACTAGCAATCAGCCCCAGCATTTT.

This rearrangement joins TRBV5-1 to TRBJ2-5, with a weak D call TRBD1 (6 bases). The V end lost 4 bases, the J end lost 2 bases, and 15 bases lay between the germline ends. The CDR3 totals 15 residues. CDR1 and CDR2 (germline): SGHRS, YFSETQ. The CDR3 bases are TGCGCCAGCAGCCCGCCCACAGGGATGCAAGAGACCCAGTACTTC. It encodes CASSPPTGMQETQYF. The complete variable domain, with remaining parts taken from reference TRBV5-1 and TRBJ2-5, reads KAGVTQTPRYLIKTRGQQVTLSCSPISGHRSVSWYQQTPGQGLQFLFEYFSETQRNKGNFPGRFSGRQFSNSRSEMNVSTLELGDSALYLCASSPPTGMQETQYFGPGTRLLVL.

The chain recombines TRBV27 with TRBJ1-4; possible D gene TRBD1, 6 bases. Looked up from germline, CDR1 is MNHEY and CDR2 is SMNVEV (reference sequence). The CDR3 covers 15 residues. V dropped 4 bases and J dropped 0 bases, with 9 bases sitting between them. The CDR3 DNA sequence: TGTGCCAGCAGTTCGGACAGAACAACTAATGAAAAACTGTTTTTT. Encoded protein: CASSSDRTTNEKLFF.

This CDR3 is CASSQEGGRGNQPQHF. The CDR3 nucleotides read TGCGCCAGCAGCCAAGAGGGGGGGAGGGGCAATCAGCCCCAGCATTTT. The V call is TRBV4-1, the J call TRBJ1-5; a weak D match, TRBD1 (5 bases). The CDR3 covers 16 residues. Trimming took 0 bases from V and 2 from J, leaving 11 bases between them. Looked up from germline, CDR1 is MGHRA and CDR2 is YSYEKL.

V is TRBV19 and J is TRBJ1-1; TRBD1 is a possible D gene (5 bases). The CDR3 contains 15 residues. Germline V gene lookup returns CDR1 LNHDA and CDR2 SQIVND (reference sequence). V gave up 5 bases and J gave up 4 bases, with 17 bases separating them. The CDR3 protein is CASSGGWGRGTEAFF. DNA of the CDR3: TGTGCCAGTAGTGGGGGGTGGGGCCGGGGCACTGAAGCTTTCTTT.

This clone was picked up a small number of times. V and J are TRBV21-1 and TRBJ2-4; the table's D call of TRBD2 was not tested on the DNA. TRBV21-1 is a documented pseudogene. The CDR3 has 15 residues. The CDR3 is CASSTTRPAKNIQYF. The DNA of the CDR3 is TGTGCCAGCAGCACAACTCGTCCAGCCAAAAACATTCAGTACTTC.

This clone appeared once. In nucleotides, the CDR3 is TGTGCCAGCAGTAATTACCGGGACAGGGACTACAATGAGCAGTTCTTC. Translating gives CASSNYRDRDYNEQFF. The chain employs TRBV28 and TRBJ2-1, with 9 bases matching TRBD1. CDR1 is MDHEN, CDR2 SYDVKM, per germline. V was clipped by 5 bases and J by 3 bases; unmatched bases: 8. This CDR3 contains 16 residues.

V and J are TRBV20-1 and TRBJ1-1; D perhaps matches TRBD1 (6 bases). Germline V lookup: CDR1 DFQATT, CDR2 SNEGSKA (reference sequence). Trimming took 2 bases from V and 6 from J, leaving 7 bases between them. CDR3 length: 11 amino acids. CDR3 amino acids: CSARPGAEAFF. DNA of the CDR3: TGCAGTGCTAGACCAGGGGCTGAAGCTTTCTTT.

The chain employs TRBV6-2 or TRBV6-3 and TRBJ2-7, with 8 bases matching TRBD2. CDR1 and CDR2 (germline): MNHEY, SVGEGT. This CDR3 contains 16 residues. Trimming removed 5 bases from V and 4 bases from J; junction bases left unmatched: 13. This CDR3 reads CASSSSGVITSYEQYF. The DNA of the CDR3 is TGTGCCAGCAGTAGTAGCGGGGTCATTACATCGTACGAGCAGTACTTC.

CDR3 residues: CASSQEYSTGGNSPLHF. As DNA, the CDR3 is TGTGCCAGCAGCCAAGAGTATTCGACAGGGGGGAATTCACCCCTCCACTTT. This sequence joins TRBV4-2 and TRBJ1-6, with TRBD1 matching over 9 bases. Unmatched junction bases numbered 7, after V lost 0 bases and J lost 7 bases. The CDR3 loop spans 17 amino acids. CDR1 and CDR2 (germline): LGHNA, YNFKEQ.

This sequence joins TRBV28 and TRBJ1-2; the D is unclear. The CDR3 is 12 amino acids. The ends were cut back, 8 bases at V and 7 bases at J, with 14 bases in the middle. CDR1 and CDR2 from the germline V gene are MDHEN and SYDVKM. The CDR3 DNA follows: TGTGCCAGCCGGTCCCTCCAGCGTGGCTACACCTTC. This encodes CASRSLQRGYTF.

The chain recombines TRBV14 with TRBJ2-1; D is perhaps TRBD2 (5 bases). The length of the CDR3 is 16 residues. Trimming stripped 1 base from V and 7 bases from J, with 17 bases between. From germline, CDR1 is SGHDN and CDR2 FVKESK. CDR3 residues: CASSQVDSLAENEQFF. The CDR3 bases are TGTGCCAGCAGCCAAGTTGATAGCCTAGCTGAGAATGAGCAGTTCTTC.

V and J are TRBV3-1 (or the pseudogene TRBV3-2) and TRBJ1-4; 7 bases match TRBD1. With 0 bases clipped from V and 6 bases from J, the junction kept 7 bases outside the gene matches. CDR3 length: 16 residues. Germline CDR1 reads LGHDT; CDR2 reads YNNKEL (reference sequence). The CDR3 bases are TGTGCCAGCAGCCAAGATTGGAGGGGGCGAGATGAAAAACTGTTTTTT. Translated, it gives CASSQDWRGRDEKLFF.

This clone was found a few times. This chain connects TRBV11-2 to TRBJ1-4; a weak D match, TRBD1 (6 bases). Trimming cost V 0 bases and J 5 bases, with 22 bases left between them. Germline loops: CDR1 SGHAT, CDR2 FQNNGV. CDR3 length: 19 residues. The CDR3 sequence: CASSLEVYSRTGLNEKLFF. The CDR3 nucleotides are TGTGCCAGCAGCTTAGAAGTTTATAGTCGAACAGGGCTAAATGAAAAACTGTTTTTT.

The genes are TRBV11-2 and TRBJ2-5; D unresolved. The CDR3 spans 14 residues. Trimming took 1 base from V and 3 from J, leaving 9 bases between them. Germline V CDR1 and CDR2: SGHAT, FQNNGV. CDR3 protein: CASSLGQSKETQYF. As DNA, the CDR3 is TGTGCCAGCAGCTTAGGGCAGTCCAAAGAGACCCAGTACTTC.